This TCR beta chain was sequenced during a study of CD8 T cells in Susac syndrome. The CD8+ and CD4+ T cells were negatively isolated, with the TEMRA cells enriched by FACS. The authors reverse transcribed roughly 0.5 to 1 ug RNA with random hexamers. From the immunoSEQ multiplex PCR reads, TCRdb called clonotypes with MiXCR, one entry per CDR3 protein. This repertoire shows a few hundred thousand distinct CDR3 sequences, about 88% found once; its top ten account for more than 0.15%. CDR3 size: 15 residues. In germline, CDR1 is ENHRY, CDR2 SYGVKD. Between the trimmed V and J ends, which lost 3 bases and 7 bases, there was a span of 16 bases. This clonotype appeared a few times.

The chain links TRBV10-3 to TRBJ2-1; TRBD2 is a possible D gene (5 bases). The clonotype was recovered from a human donor with multiple sclerosis. Sequenced input: CD8+ T cells from PBMCs. The CDR3 loop reads CAISEGGLAGNEQFF. The CDR3 DNA reads as TGTGCCATCAGTGAAGGAGGTCTAGCTGGGAATGAGCAGTTCTTC.